Listed here are 4 T cell receptor beta chains from one sample, sequenced in a study of blood T cell repertoires in COVID-19. TCRdb's table, derived via immunoSEQ multiplex PCR, lists solely in-frame clones and lacks some. The sample lists some 200,000 clones, approximately 87% occurring once. Input material: PBMCs or T cells enriched from blood (not recorded which). The receptors derive from a woman aged 45-60 years in a cohort exposed to, infected with or recovered from COVID-19 (not recorded which).

This chain uses TRBV4-3 with TRBJ2-1; D might be TRBD1 (6 bases). This CDR3 is built from 13 residues. Germline V gene lookup returns CDR1 LGHNA and CDR2 YSLEER. The germline V and J ends were trimmed by 4 bases and 6 bases, with 10 bases remaining between them. CDR3 residues: CASSRTELNEQFF. The DNA of the CDR3 is TGCGCCAGCAGCCGGACAGAGCTCAATGAGCAGTTCTTC.

The genes are TRBV7-6 and TRBJ1-1, with 8 bases lining up with TRBD1. V gave up 5 bases and J gave up 6 bases; unmatched junction bases: 11. This CDR3 spans 15 amino acids. The germline V gene encodes CDR1 SGHVS and CDR2 FNYEAQ. CDR3 nucleotides: TGTGCCAGCAGCCGTCCAGGGGGCGTTACTGCTGAAGCTTTCTTT. Protein: CASSRPGGVTAEAFF.

V usage is TRBV3-1 (or the pseudogene TRBV3-2) and J usage is TRBJ1-4; D not resolved. Germline V lookup: CDR1 LGHDT, CDR2 YNNKEL (reference sequence). V lost 4 bases and J 6 bases, leaving 9 bases between the germline ends. The CDR3 extends over 13 amino acids. The CDR3 nucleotides read TGTGCCAGCAGCCTGACCGGGGATGAAAAACTGTTTTTT. This gives the protein CASSLTGDEKLFF.

The chain carries TRBV30 and TRBJ1-1; TRBD1 aligns across 7 bases. Germline-derived CDR1 and CDR2 are GTSNPN and SVGIG (reference sequence). The CDR3 has 15 residues. The ends lost 2 bases at V and 3 bases at J; junction bases unmatched: 9. The CDR3 loop reads CAWSPQGMGDTEAFF. The DNA of the CDR3 is TGTGCCTGGAGTCCACAGGGGATGGGGGACACTGAAGCTTTCTTT.